The 27 T cell receptor beta chains given below trace back to one sample, sequenced in a study of early T cells in non-severe SARS-CoV-2 infection. MiXCR was run by TCRdb on the 5' RACE reads, yielding one entry per CDR3 protein. The sample yields tens of thousands of distinct CDR3 sequences, 9.5% seen once. The source material was whole blood. These receptors came from an adult who was a healthcare worker with PCR-confirmed SARS-CoV-2 infection or an uninfected control (not recorded which).

The rearrangement joins TRBV6-2 or TRBV6-3 to TRBJ2-1; 9 bases are a match to TRBD1. Germline-derived CDR1 and CDR2 are MNHEY and SVGEGT. The CDR3 covers 19 residues. Trimming at V came to 3 bases and at J to 0 bases, leaving 12 bases not matched to a gene. CDR3 bases: TGTGCCAGCAGTTATCCCCGGGACAGGGCGAGTAGCTCCTACAATGAGCAGTTCTTC. Encoded protein: CASSYPRDRASSSYNEQFF.

This clonotype was counted many times. This CDR3 reads CASSLVPSGTYNEQFF. DNA of the CDR3: TGTGCCAGCAGCTTAGTTCCTAGCGGGACCTACAATGAGCAGTTCTTC. The chain carries TRBV11-2 and TRBJ2-1; 9 bases are a match to TRBD2. The CDR3 totals 16 residues. With 1 base clipped from V and 2 bases from J, the junction kept 3 bases outside the gene matches. The germline V gene encodes CDR1 SGHAT and CDR2 FQNNGV.

The V call is TRBV20-1, the J call TRBJ2-3; 7 nucleotides align to TRBD2. The CDR3 totals 15 residues. Per the germline V gene, CDR1 is DFQATT and CDR2 is SNEGSKA (reference sequence). Trimming at V came to 0 bases and at J to 4 bases, leaving 7 bases not matched to a gene. The CDR3 loop is CSARDLASGPDTQYF. The CDR3 region has the DNA TGCAGTGCTAGAGATCTGGCTAGCGGCCCAGATACGCAGTATTTT.

The rearrangement links TRBV10-3 to TRBJ2-7; 9 nucleotides align to TRBD1. The ends lost 6 bases at V and 7 bases at J; junction bases unmatched: 7. Looked up from germline, CDR1 is ENHRY and CDR2 is SYGVKD. This CDR3 is built from 13 residues. CDR3 amino acids: CAISRDRAEEQYF. The DNA for the CDR3 is TGTGCCATCAGCCGGGACAGGGCGGAGGAGCAGTACTTC.

CDR3 protein: CASSLGQGVDIQYF. The CDR3 coding sequence is TGCGCCAGCAGCTTGGGACAGGGGGTGGACATTCAGTACTTC. The chain employs TRBV5-1 and TRBJ2-4; TRBD1 aligns across 9 bases. The germline V gene encodes CDR1 SGHRS and CDR2 YFSETQ. CDR3 length: 14 residues. V shed 0 bases, J shed 8 bases, and the junction held 3 bases outside the gene matches.

There are a few counts of this clonotype. V is TRBV9 and J is TRBJ1-2, with TRBD1 matching 9 bases. Trimming at V came to 3 bases and at J to 4 bases, leaving 7 bases not matched to a gene. The CDR3 consists of 15 residues. The germline V gene has CDR1 SGDLS and CDR2 YYNGEE. For the CDR3, the DNA is TGTGCCAGCAGCGCCGGACAGGGGCAGGGCTATGGCTACACCTTC. This codes for CASSAGQGQGYGYTF. The full variable domain, with the rest looked up from reference TRBV9 and TRBJ1-2, is DSGVTQTPKHLITATGQRVTLRCSPRSGDLSVYWYQQSLDQGLQFLIQYYNGEERAKGNILERFSAQQFPDLHSELNLSSLELGDSALYFCASSAGQGQGYGYTFGSGTRLTVV.

J is TRBJ1-6 and V is TRBV7-6; 8 bases are shared with TRBD1. With V trimmed by 1 base and J by 9 bases, 8 bases remained unmatched. Germline V CDR1 and CDR2: SGHVS, FNYEAQ. The CDR3 runs 16 residues. Here the CDR3 DNA reads TGTGCCAGCAGCTTAGAGTCTACAGGGGGACGTTCACCCCTCCACTTT. Translating it yields CASSLESTGGRSPLHF.

In its sample, this clonotype was seen many times. The CDR3 region has the DNA TGTGCCAGCAGTGCGGCAGGGGCCTATGGCTACACCTTC. Residues: CASSAAGAYGYTF. This chain joins TRBV25-1 and TRBJ1-2; the D gene is possibly TRBD1 (6 bases). Trimming cost V 4 bases and J 4 bases, with 10 bases left between them. CDR3 length: 13 residues. Germline V gene lookup returns CDR1 MGHDK and CDR2 SYGVNS.

This clonotype was recorded many times. The genes are TRBV12-3 or TRBV12-4 and TRBJ2-1, with 9 bases matching TRBD2. J gave up 4 bases and V 7 bases, and 8 bases lay outside the gene matches. This CDR3 is built from 15 residues. DNA for the CDR3: TGTGCCAGCACCGTAGCGGGAGTGGTATACAATGAGCAGTTCTTC. Translation: CASTVAGVVYNEQFF.

This clonotype was picked up a small number of times. The V call is TRBV19, the J call TRBJ2-1; a weak D match, TRBD2 (6 bases). The CDR3 contains 13 residues. The germline gives CDR1 LNHDA, CDR2 SQIVND (reference sequence). V was trimmed by 4 bases and J by 9 bases, leaving 13 bases between them. The CDR3 here is CASSSRRATEQFF. In DNA, the CDR3 is TGTGCCAGTAGTAGCAGGAGGGCCACTGAGCAGTTCTTC.

There are a few counts of this clonotype. The V call is TRBV5-8, the J call TRBJ2-1, with unresolved D. Germline V lookup: CDR1 SGHTS, CDR2 YDEGEE. V shed 0 bases and J shed 2 bases, with 15 bases lying between them. This CDR3 region has 17 residues. The CDR3 DNA follows: TGTGCCAGCAGCTTGGTCCAGATTTCATCCGCCTACAATGAGCAGTTCTTC. Protein: CASSLVQISSAYNEQFF.

This clonotype occurred many times. V and J are TRBV20-1 and TRBJ2-1; 7 positions match TRBD2. The CDR3 is 15 residues long. The germline V gene has CDR1 DFQATT and CDR2 SNEGSKA (reference sequence). The CDR3 reads CSGGGFKGSYNEQFF. For the CDR3, the DNA is TGCAGCGGGGGAGGGTTTAAGGGCTCCTACAATGAGCAGTTCTTC.

This clonotype has a count of ten or more. The V call is TRBV13, the J call TRBJ2-2; 10 nucleotides line up with TRBD2. This CDR3 is 17 amino acids long. Germline CDR1 is PRHDT and CDR2 is FYEKMQ (reference sequence). V lost 5 bases, J lost 6 bases, and 12 bases stayed unmatched. The CDR3 DNA reads TGTGCCAGCAGCCTAACAACTCCTAGCGGGAGCCCCGGGGAGCTGTTTTTT. Its protein is CASSLTTPSGSPGELFF. Combining the CDR3 with reference TRBV13 and TRBJ2-2 gives the whole variable domain AAGVIQSPRHLIKEKRETATLKCYPIPRHDTVYWYQQGPGQDPQFLISFYEKMQSDKGSIPDRFSAQQFSDYHSELNMSSLELGDSALYFCASSLTTPSGSPGELFFGEGSRLTVL.

This clonotype was counted many times. The chain carries TRBV20-1 and TRBJ2-1, with 13 positions matching TRBD2. The length of the CDR3 is 14 residues. The germline CDR1 and CDR2 sequences are DFQATT and SNEGSKA (reference sequence). CDR3 in amino acids: CRGRTSGRYNEQFF. The CDR3 DNA follows: TGCAGGGGACGGACTAGCGGGAGATACAATGAGCAGTTCTTC.

The J gene is TRBJ1-5, the V gene TRBV4-1; D is unresolved. V lost 1 base, J lost 7 bases, and 8 bases lay in between. The CDR3 extends over 13 amino acids. Germline lookup yields CDR1 MGHRA and CDR2 YSYEKL. The CDR3 DNA is TGCGCCAGCAGCCAAGTTGGGATGCAGCCCCAGCATTTT. Its translation: CASSQVGMQPQHF.

The V call is TRBV7-9, the J call TRBJ2-3; tentatively, D is TRBD2 (5 bases). The V end lost 5 bases, the J end lost 4 bases, and 13 bases lay between the germline ends. This CDR3 spans 14 amino acids. Germline loops: CDR1 SEHNR, CDR2 FQNEAQ (reference sequence). Here the CDR3 reads CASSPGGEADTQYF. The CDR3 nucleotides are TGTGCCAGCAGCCCCGGAGGTGAGGCAGATACGCAGTATTTT.

This clonotype occurred many times. The rearrangement uses TRBV3-1 and TRBJ2-2; TRBD2 matches 7 bases. The germline CDR1 and CDR2 sequences are LGHDT and YNNKEL (reference sequence). The length of the CDR3 is 15 residues. With 5 bases clipped from V and 0 bases from J, the junction kept 3 bases outside the gene matches. The DNA for the CDR3 is TGTGCCAGCAGCGCCGGGGGGACGAACACCGGGGAGCTGTTTTTT. Protein product: CASSAGGTNTGELFF.

This clonotype was seen at least ten times. The V call is TRBV7-8, the J call TRBJ2-1, with 11 bases matching TRBD2. The germline V gene encodes CDR1 SGHVS and CDR2 FQNEAQ. J was trimmed by 4 bases and V by 1 base; bases with no gene match: 9. The CDR3 consists of 18 residues. CDR3 residues: CASSLVAGGPSPYNEQFF. CDR3 DNA: TGTGCCAGCAGCTTAGTAGCGGGGGGGCCTTCCCCTTACAATGAGCAGTTCTTC.

Details on this clonotype: The limits of the CDR3 on the DNA are not certain, so only TCRdb's listed CDR3 is given. This sequence joins TRBV12-3 or TRBV12-4 and TRBJ2-4; the D call of TRBD1 is as the table states it, not checked on the DNA. Inclusive of both ends, the CDR3 amounts to 14 amino acids. The CDR3 spells CASSFGRGTDIEYF.

This clonotype was observed at least ten times. The gene calls are TRBV11-2 and TRBJ2-1, with TRBD1 matching over 8 bases. Per germline, CDR1 SGHAT and CDR2 FQNNGV. The CDR3 spans 16 residues. The V segment lost 5 bases and the J segment 0 bases; nucleotides outside the gene matches: 6. The CDR3 region is CASSLTGAISYNEQFF. Written as DNA, the CDR3 is TGTGCCAGCAGCCTGACAGGGGCGATCTCCTACAATGAGCAGTTCTTC.

This clonotype was recorded at least ten times. The chain links TRBV14 to TRBJ2-1; D remains unclear. In germline, CDR1 is SGHDN, CDR2 FVKESK. V dropped 6 bases and J dropped 4 bases, with 19 bases sitting between them. This CDR3 spans 16 amino acids. The CDR3 region has the DNA TGTGCCAGCAGTCGGGCTGGTGGCTACTGGTACAATGAGCAGTTCTTC. Residues: CASSRAGGYWYNEQFF. Variable domain in full (rest from reference TRBV14 and TRBJ2-1): EAGVTQFPSHSVIEKGQTVTLRCDPISGHDNLYWYRRVMGKEIKFLLHFVKESKQDESGMPNNRFLAERTGGTYSTLKVQPAELEDSGVYFCASSRAGGYWYNEQFFGPGTRLTVL.

This clonotype was detected ten times or more. The gene calls are TRBV19 and TRBJ2-3; D call uncertain. This CDR3 has 16 residues. V lost 0 bases, J lost 1 base, and 11 bases lay in between. The V gene's germline CDR1 is LNHDA and CDR2 SQIVND (reference sequence). The chain's CDR3 is CASSIDPAVGTDTQYF. CDR3 nucleotides: TGTGCCAGTAGTATAGATCCGGCGGTTGGCACAGATACGCAGTATTTT.

V is TRBV6-5 and J is TRBJ2-3, with D perhaps matching TRBD2 (6 bases). The CDR3 runs 15 residues. The germline V and J ends were trimmed by 0 bases and 4 bases, with 11 bases remaining between them. Germline V CDR1 and CDR2: MNHEY, SVGAGI. In nucleotides, the CDR3 is TGTGCCAGCAGTTACTCTGGGGGGATTGCAGATACGCAGTATTTT. Translating gives CASSYSGGIADTQYF.

The chain combines TRBV10-2 with TRBJ1-2, with D hard to call. The CDR3 loop spans 14 amino acids. The V gene lost 10 bases and the J gene lost 3 bases, with 18 bases spanning the gap. Germline CDR1 reads WSHSY; CDR2 reads SAAADI. The CDR3, as DNA: TGCGCCACCTCCCTACCGGGCGGTGACTATGGCTACACCTTC. Translated, it gives CATSLPGGDYGYTF.

The sample holds many counts of this clonotype. This chain connects TRBV9 to TRBJ1-1; no reliable D call. The length of the CDR3 is 14 residues. Trimming pared 0 bases from V and 3 bases from J, leaving 9 bases between. From germline, CDR1 is SGDLS and CDR2 YYNGEE. The CDR3, as DNA: TGTGCCAGCAGCGTAGCTGACGCGGACACTGAAGCTTTCTTT. Protein product: CASSVADADTEAFF.

The sample holds many counts of this clonotype. The chain combines TRBV20-1 with TRBJ1-1; unclear D gene. Trimming left V 6 bases short and J 4 bases short, with 9 bases between. The CDR3 has 11 amino acids. From germline, CDR1 is DFQATT and CDR2 SNEGSKA (reference sequence). DNA of the CDR3: TGCAGTGCGGTTTCGGTCACTGAAGCTTTCTTT. Its protein product is CSAVSVTEAFF.

In this sample, this clonotype turned up many times. The rearrangement joins TRBV7-2 to TRBJ2-7; 8 bases align to TRBD2. The V gene's germline CDR1 is SGHTA and CDR2 FQGNSA. The CDR3 covers 15 residues. With V trimmed by 5 bases and J by 4 bases, 10 bases remained unmatched. The CDR3 is CASSPGSGGGYEQYF. The CDR3 DNA sequence: TGTGCCAGCAGCCCGGGGTCGGGCGGGGGGTACGAGCAGTACTTC.